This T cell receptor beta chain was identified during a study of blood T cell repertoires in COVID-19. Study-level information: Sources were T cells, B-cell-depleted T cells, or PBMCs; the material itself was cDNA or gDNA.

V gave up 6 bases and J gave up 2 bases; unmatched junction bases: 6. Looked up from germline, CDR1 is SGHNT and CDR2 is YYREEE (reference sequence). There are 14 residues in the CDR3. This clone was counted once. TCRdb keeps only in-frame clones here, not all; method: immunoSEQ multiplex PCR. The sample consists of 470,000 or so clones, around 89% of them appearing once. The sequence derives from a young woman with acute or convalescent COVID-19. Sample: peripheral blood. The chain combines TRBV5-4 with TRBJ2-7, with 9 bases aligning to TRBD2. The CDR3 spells CASTISGGPYEQYF. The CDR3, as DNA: TGTGCCAGCACCATTAGCGGGGGACCCTACGAGCAGTACTTC. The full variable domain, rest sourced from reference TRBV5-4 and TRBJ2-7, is ETGVTQSPTHLIKTRGQQVTLRCSSQSGHNTVSWYQQALGQGPQFIFQYYREEENGRGNFPPRFSGLQFPNYSSELNVNALELDDSALYLCASTISGGPYEQYFGPGTRLTVT.